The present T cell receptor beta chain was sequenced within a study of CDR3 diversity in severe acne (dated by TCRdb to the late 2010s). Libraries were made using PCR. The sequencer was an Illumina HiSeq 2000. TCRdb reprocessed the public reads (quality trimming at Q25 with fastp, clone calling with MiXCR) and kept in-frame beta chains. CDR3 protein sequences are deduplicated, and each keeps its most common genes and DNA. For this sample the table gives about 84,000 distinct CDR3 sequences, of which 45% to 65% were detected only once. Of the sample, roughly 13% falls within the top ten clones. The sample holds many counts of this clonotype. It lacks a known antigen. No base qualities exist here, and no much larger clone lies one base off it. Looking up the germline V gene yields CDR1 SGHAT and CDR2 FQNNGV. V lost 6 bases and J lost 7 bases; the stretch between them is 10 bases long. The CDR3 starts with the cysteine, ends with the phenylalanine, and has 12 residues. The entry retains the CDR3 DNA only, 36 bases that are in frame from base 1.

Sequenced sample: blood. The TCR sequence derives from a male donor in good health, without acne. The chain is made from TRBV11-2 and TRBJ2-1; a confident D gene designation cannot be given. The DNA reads TGTGCCAGCAGGCCGGGTGGGAATGAGCAGTTCTTC. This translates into CASRPGGNEQFF.